Listed here are 10 T cell receptor beta chains from one sample, sequenced in a study of blood T cell repertoires in COVID-19. This table comes from immunoSEQ multiplex PCR, and its TCRdb copy is limited to in-frame clones, with some not included. The sample lists a few hundred thousand clones; roughly 87% were seen once. Sequencing was done on a sample of peripheral blood. These TCRs come from a woman between 40 and 55 years old who had recovered from COVID-19.

V gene TRBV5-5 combines with J gene TRBJ2-6, with 7 bases that match TRBD1. Germline V CDR1 and CDR2: SGHKS, YYEKEE (reference sequence). Losses at the gene ends were 3 bases for V and 0 bases for J; bases not matched to a gene: 3. The CDR3 length is 16 residues. CDR3 sequence: CASSSTGTSGANVLTF. In DNA, the CDR3 is TGTGCCAGCAGCTCGACAGGGACCTCTGGGGCCAACGTCCTGACTTTC.

The rearrangement joins TRBV6-5 to TRBJ2-5; maybe TRBD1 (5 bases). From germline, CDR1 is MNHEY and CDR2 SVGAGI. The CDR3 is made up of 15 amino acids. The germline V and J ends were trimmed by 2 bases and 0 bases, with 10 bases remaining between them. The CDR3, as DNA: TGTGCCAGCAGTTACACCCCAGGGTACCAAGAGACCCAGTACTTC. Its protein product is CASSYTPGYQETQYF.

The genes are TRBV27 and TRBJ1-1; D possibly corresponds to TRBD1 (5 bases). The germline V gene has CDR1 MNHEY and CDR2 SMNVEV (reference sequence). Trimming took off 5 bases at V and 8 bases at J, with 15 bases between the two ends. The CDR3 consists of 13 residues. CDR3 loop: CASSPQEGTEAFF. In nucleotides, the CDR3 is TGTGCCAGCAGTCCGCAGGAGGGGACGGAAGCTTTCTTT.

For this clone: At one end, the junction sequence differs from germline, possibly due to a read error. The rearrangement links TRBV11-2 to TRBJ2-1; 10 bases match TRBD2. CDR1 SGHAT and CDR2 FQNNGV come from the germline V gene. The CDR3 has 15 amino acids. This CDR3 is CASSLDGTSVNEQFF. The CDR3 nucleotides read TGTGCCAGCAGCCTAGACGGGACTAGCGTTAATGAGCAGTTCTTC.

The chain combines TRBV10-3 with TRBJ2-5; perhaps TRBD2 as D (7 bases). Germline CDR1 is ENHRY and CDR2 is SYGVKD. The V and J ends lost 3 bases and 3 bases respectively, with 11 bases between them. The CDR3 runs to 14 residues. CDR3 loop: CAISDRGGEETQYF. For the CDR3, the DNA is TGTGCCATCAGTGATAGGGGGGGGGAAGAGACCCAGTACTTC.

The CDR3 nucleotides are TGTGCCAGCAGCGAACAAGGGGGAGTTGAGCAGTTCTTC. Encoded protein: CASSEQGGVEQFF. V and J are TRBV9 and TRBJ2-1; possible D gene TRBD1, 6 bases. V lost 3 bases and J lost 9, with 13 bases in between. The CDR3 totals 13 residues. Germline CDR1 reads SGDLS; CDR2 reads YYNGEE.

In DNA, the CDR3 is TGTGCCAGCAGTTACCCCGGGGCGGGAGGCGCCAACGTCCTGACTTTC. This sequence encodes CASSYPGAGGANVLTF. J is TRBJ2-6 and V is TRBV6-2 or TRBV6-3; 8 bases fit TRBD2. With 2 bases clipped from V and 7 bases from J, the junction kept 7 bases outside the gene matches. CDR3 length equals 16 residues. The germline CDR1 and CDR2 sequences are MNHEY and SVGEGT.

The count of this clone is one. This chain links TRBV28 with TRBJ2-7, with 8 bases fitting TRBD1. V shed 3 bases, J shed 1 base, and the junction held 5 bases outside the gene matches. This CDR3 contains 15 residues. CDR1 and CDR2 from the germline V gene are MDHEN and SYDVKM. The chain's CDR3 is CASSFQGAASYEQYF. The CDR3 bases are TGTGCCAGCAGTTTTCAGGGGGCTGCGTCCTACGAGCAGTACTTC.

The gene calls are TRBV27 and TRBJ1-1; the match to TRBD1 covers 9 bases. The CDR3 contains 14 residues. The ends lost 3 bases at V and 4 bases at J; junction bases unmatched: 3. The germline V gene encodes CDR1 MNHEY and CDR2 SMNVEV (reference sequence). The chain's CDR3 is CASSLGQGLTEAFF. DNA for the CDR3: TGTGCCAGCAGTTTGGGACAGGGCCTCACTGAAGCTTTCTTT.

The table lists this clone with a few counts. The rearrangement joins TRBV9 to TRBJ2-3; 7 positions agree with TRBD2. The CDR3 extends over 15 amino acids. Trimming at V came to 3 bases and at J to 2 bases, leaving 6 bases not matched to a gene. Germline CDR1 is SGDLS and CDR2 is YYNGEE. The CDR3 spells CASSERLAATDTQYF. CDR3 bases: TGTGCCAGCAGCGAGCGGCTAGCGGCCACAGATACGCAGTATTTT.